The present T cell receptor (beta chain) was sequenced within a study of T cell repertoires in ileal Crohn's disease. Study results and caveats: Compared with non-smokers, active smokers at surgery showed more clonal expansions. Endoscopy was done a median about seven months after surgery.

CDR1 is SGHKS and CDR2 is YYEKEE in the germline V gene (reference sequence). CDR3 length equals 15 residues. Trimming left V 4 bases short and J 0 bases short, with 13 bases between. Using immunoSEQ multiplex PCR, the repertoire was profiled, and TCRdb retains in-frame clones only, with some absent. Here the sample spans about 11,000 clones, approximately 85% being singletons. About this clone itself: What it binds is not known.

Time point: neoterminal ileum biopsy at postoperative endoscopy, about 6 months after surgery. The V and J genes are TRBV5-5 and TRBJ1-2; D might be TRBD1 (6 bases). This TCR derives from an adult with Crohn's disease. The sample was ileal tissue. In DNA, the CDR3 is TGTGCCAGCAGCCCTACAGGGTGGGCTAACTATGGCTACACCTTC. Its protein is CASSPTGWANYGYTF.